This TCR beta chain was documented in a study of shared clonotypes between healthy human individuals (TCRdb year 2020). For the wider study: A couple of women and three men aged 18 to 49 years were included in the cohort. For each donor, three plates each were used for CD4 naive and CD4 memory, two plates were used for CD8 naive, and one plate was used for CD8 memory. To estimate repertoire size and how much clonotypes are shared between individuals, the study performed deep sequencing of blood TCR repertoires from a few healthy adults. Libraries were prepared and TCR repertoires were sequenced by different laboratories using diverse techniques, in order to increase sequencing depth and limit assay-specific biases. Each donor's leukapheresis produced roughly between about 0.8 and 10 billion PBMCs. What the authors observed across the whole study: Naive subsets generally had larger estimated clonotype richness than memory subsets. Sharing across a few donors was observed for approximately 4.6% of naive CD4, 3.5% of naive CD8, 2.3% of memory CD4, and about 0.4% of memory CD8 clonotypes. Pairwise subsampling indicated that sequencing depth was expected to affect the degree of clonotype sharing among donors. Rarefaction of sorted-subset datasets indicated incomplete sequencing despite the large sequencing depth. Only blood was sampled, and tissue TCR repertoires likely differ from those in blood. Because the study included only a small number of donors, the genetic and exposure-history diversity represented was limited. Higher generation probabilities were observed for clonotypes shared by all four sorted-subset donors than for non-shared clonotypes.

Using the deep immunoSEQ assay, multiplex PCR amplified TCR CDR3 regions from genomic DNA. Genomic DNA extracted from each cell subset was distributed evenly over all wells of several immunoSEQ 96-well plates, and each plate served as one replicate. Each replicate PCR for sorted subsets received around 0.2 ug genomic DNA, equal to roughly 33,000 T cell genomes. The purified libraries were quantified using a Qubit 3.0 fluorometer, sized with a Bioanalyzer 2100, and then quantified again using the KAPA Library Quantification kit. Every immunoSEQ 96-well plate was sequenced on a separate single-read 150-cycle Illumina NextSeq 550 flow cell. The original pipeline was this. Because only junctional sequences without quality scores were contained in the immunoSEQ output, filtering matching that applied to full-length reads could not be performed. Sequences were annotated with PyIR, a Python wrapper for IgBLAST v1.9, and V/J genes and CDR3 were assigned using IMGT germline references. Reads were removed for weak V/J assignments (E-value above 1e-6), missing CDR3, stop codons, out-of-frame junctions, or ambiguous translated residues. V3J clonotypes were defined as sequences sharing an identical inferred V gene, J gene, and CDR3 amino acid sequence. Percentage overlap between repertoires was calculated by dividing the number of shared unique clonotypes by the size of the smaller repertoire. Repertoire richness was assessed with RTK rarefaction, the Chao1 estimator, and Recon v2.1 estimates of unobserved clonotypes. OLGA was used to compute generation probabilities for all TCRbeta clonotypes that the gDNA method yielded from a few donors. Sourced from immuneACCESS, this table was stored by TCRdb with only in-frame sequences that have V and J called. A share of the clones is absent; for the studies checked, an unresolved V gene accounts for under half, and the remainder has no known explanation. The DNA gave D and trimming, while V, J and clone size come from that table. The sample table contains some 2,000,000 clones; only one count was recorded for roughly 94% of them. Of the sample, under 0.15% falls within the top ten clones.

Healthy HIV-negative adults with no recently reported acute infections or vaccinations were included as donors. Only Caucasian adults living in Nashville, Tennessee, USA were represented among the donors. CD4+ T cells were enriched by magnetic negative selection; naive cells were then positively selected on CD45RA, and the negative fraction formed the memory subset. Blood was collected by leukapheresis, and PBMCs were isolated by Ficoll-Histopaque density gradient centrifugation and then cryopreserved in liquid nitrogen vapor phase. Purity and quantity of every magnetically sorted T cell population were checked by analytical flow cytometry. From each sorted fraction, genomic DNA was isolated and quantified by UV absorbance on a Nanodrop 2000c. Sequences SGHDT (CDR1) and YYEEEE (CDR2) are obtained from the germline V gene. The CDR3 contains 15 residues, cysteine and phenylalanine counted. The CDR3 DNA has 45 bases and is translated from base 1. Trimming removed 2 bases from V and 2 bases from J; the gene matches leave 2 bases unexplained.

In the case of this clone: Its antigen remains undetermined. No qualities accompany the bases; no much larger clone lies one base away.

The sample taken for sequencing was naive CD4+ T cells sorted from blood. The sample's cell subset or site label, decoded: CD45RA+ positively selected. This clonotype was obtained from a man between 18 and 29 years old in good health. The chain joins TRBV5-6 to TRBJ2-3; 10 of the junction bases match TRBD2. The bases are TGTGCCAGCAGCTTCCTAGCGGGAGTCACAGATACGCAGTATTTT. This is translated as CASSFLAGVTDTQYF.